This T cell receptor (beta chain) derives from a study of T-cell memory formation after mild COVID-19. Study-wide results and caveats: CD4+ bias marked clones expanding day 15 to 37, unlike balanced contracting clones.

A note on this clonotype: The antigen is unknown.

Libraries for TCRalpha and TCRbeta carried sample barcodes and unique molecular identifiers via 5'RACE. TCRdb called the 5' RACE reads again in MiXCR, with one record for every CDR3 protein. This table holds fewer than 700,000 distinct CDR3 sequences, roughly 18% found once. This CDR3 spans 16 amino acids. Trimming cost V 6 bases and J 5 bases, with 22 bases left between them. The germline V gene has CDR1 LNHDA and CDR2 SQIVND (reference sequence). The TCR was taken from an adult woman who had mild COVID-19 (a few samples of this study predate the infection). Cell type and time point are not known. The specimen sequenced was PBMCs or a T cell subset sorted from them (not recorded which). V is TRBV19 and J is TRBJ1-1; tentative D call: TRBD1 (6 bases). CDR3 DNA sequence: TGTGCCAGTAGCATGGGAGGGAGGGGGGTGTTGACTGAAGCTTTCTTT. Its protein product is CASSMGGRGVLTEAFF. Based on the CDR3 plus reference TRBV19 and TRBJ1-1, the full variable domain is DGGITQSPKYLFRKEGQNVTLSCEQNLNHDAMYWYRQDPGQGLRLIYYSQIVNDFQKGDIAEGYSVSREKKESFPLTVTSAQKNPTAFYLCASSMGGRGVLTEAFFGQGTRLTVV.